This is a list of T cell receptor beta chains from one sample in a study of OX40 agonist ivuxolimab in advanced cancers. The table came from immunoSEQ multiplex PCR; TCRdb's copy has only in-frame clones and leaves some out. The sample has about 89,000 clones, roughly 93% seen once; the top ten hold roughly 0.26%. The source material was CD4+ or CD8+ T cells sorted from blood, sampled in a trial of the OX40 agonist ivuxolimab. These receptor sequences come from an adult with an advanced solid tumor such as melanoma, head and neck, liver or kidney cancer. Each CDR3 is given with its conserved first and last residue. D genes are given only for firm matches. Size values are once, few and many counts, or a class for expanded clones, and some rows have none.

.	.	TRBV2	TRBJ1-6	CASNGARNSPLHF	TGTGCCAGCAACGGGGCTCGGAATTCACCCCTCCACTTT
TRBD2	.	TRBV6-5	TRBJ2-7	CASAPGLNSYEQYF	TGTGCCAGCGCTCCGGGACTAAACTCCTACGAGCAGTACTTC
.	once	TRBV1	TRBJ2-3	CTSSQGDSADTQYF	TGCACCAGCAGCCAAGGGGATAGCGCAGATACGCAGTATTTT
TRBD1	once	TRBV7-3	TRBJ1-1	CASSFAGGRTEAFF	TGTGCCAGCAGCTTTGCAGGGGGCAGGACTGAAGCTTTCTTT
.	.	TRBV28	TRBJ1-5	CASNRGRNQPQHF	TGTGCCAGCAACCGGGGTCGGAATCAGCCCCAGCATTTT
TRBD1	.	TRBV19	TRBJ2-4	CASSSTRTGTANIQYF	TGTGCCAGTAGTTCGACGCGAACCGGGACAGCAAACATTCAGTACTTC
.	.	TRBV5-1	TRBJ2-6	CASSWGSGANVLTF	TGCGCCAGCAGCTGGGGTTCTGGGGCCAACGTCCTGACTTTC
.	.	TRBV25-1	TRBJ1-6	CASSEFSNSPLHF	TGTGCCAGCAGTGAATTCAGTAATTCACCCCTCCACTTT
TRBD1	few	TRBV5-1	TRBJ1-4	CASSLGGTGGKSEKLFF	TGCGCCAGCAGCTTGGGAGGGACAGGGGGCAAAAGTGAAAAACTGTTTTTT
.	.	TRBV2	TRBJ1-5	CASSQQSNSNQPQHF	TGTGCCAGCAGCCAACAGTCTAATAGCAATCAGCCCCAGCATTTT
TRBD1	.	TRBV19	TRBJ1-6	CASSRTGGNGVAPLHF	TGTGCCAGTAGCAGGACAGGAGGAAACGGAGTCGCACCCCTCCACTTT
TRBD2	.	TRBV2	TRBJ2-5	CASSVSSGGYRGTQYF	TGTGCCAGCAGTGTTTCCAGCGGGGGCTACCGGGGGACCCAGTACTTC
.	.	TRBV11-3	TRBJ1-1	CASSLEASGTEAFF	TGTGCCAGCAGCTTAGAAGCGAGTGGGACTGAAGCTTTCTTT
.	.	TRBV30	TRBJ1-3	CAWSLGGADTIYF	TGTGCCTGGAGCCTAGGGGGGGCTGACACCATATATTTT
.	.	TRBV7-2	TRBJ2-1	CASSLAGSDEQFF	TGTGCCAGCAGCTTAGCAGGGAGCGATGAGCAGTTCTTC
.	once	TRBV6-6	TRBJ2-7	CASSYSPPYEQYF	TGTGCCAGCAGTTACTCCCCCCCCTACGAGCAGTACTTC